Reported below is one T cell receptor (beta chain). The sample is drawn from a study of T cell responses to AZD1222 COVID-19 vaccine. This CDR3 contains 15 residues. Germline CDR1 and CDR2: SGHTA and FQGNSA. Germline trimming cut 5 bases from V and 6 bases from J; bases unmatched to any gene: 12. Measured with immunoSEQ multiplex PCR; TCRdb has only the in-frame clones, and not every one. This repertoire shows 100,000 to 150,000 clones, 85% to 90% found once; its top ten account for approximately 7.5%. The sample consisted of peripheral blood, taken on day 0 of AZD1222 vaccination. The rearrangement links TRBV7-2 to TRBJ1-1, with TRBD1 matching 7 bases. This clonotype was obtained from an adult in good health. The chain's CDR3 is CASSQGGVRSAEAFF. The DNA for the CDR3 is TGTGCCAGCAGCCAGGGGGGGGTCCGTTCAGCTGAAGCTTTCTTT.